One sample yielded the 7 T cell receptor beta chains listed below, sequenced in a study of blood T cell repertoires in COVID-19. TCRdb keeps only in-frame clones here, not all; method: immunoSEQ multiplex PCR. The table has under 95,000 clones, 70% to 90% seen once. The specimen was peripheral blood. The receptor set was obtained from a man in his fifties or sixties with acute or convalescent COVID-19.

The CDR3 reads CATSDPNPGLINTDTQYF. The CDR3 nucleotides are TGTGCCACCAGTGATCCCAACCCGGGACTCATAAACACAGATACGCAGTATTTT. This chain connects TRBV24-1 to TRBJ2-3; D possibly corresponds to TRBD2 (6 bases). Looked up from germline, CDR1 is KGHDR and CDR2 is SFDVKD. V dropped 3 bases and J dropped 2 bases, with 20 bases sitting between them. The CDR3 is 18 residues long.

V is TRBV12-5 and J is TRBJ1-5; D is possibly TRBD1 (6 bases). The germline V gene encodes CDR1 LGHNT and CDR2 FRNRAP. The CDR3 length is 14 residues. The ends were cut back, 7 bases at V and 0 bases at J, with 10 bases in the middle. DNA for the CDR3: TGTGCTAGTGTCTCCAGGGGTAGCAATCAGCCCCAGCATTTT. The encoded protein is CASVSRGSNQPQHF. Filled out from reference TRBV12-5 and TRBJ1-5, the complete variable domain reads DARVTQTPRHKVTEMGQEVTMRCQPILGHNTVFWYRQTMMQGLELLAYFRNRAPLDDSGMPKDRFSAEMPDATLATLKIQPSEPRDSAVYFCASVSRGSNQPQHFGDGTRLSIL.

The rearrangement joins TRBV3-1 (or the pseudogene TRBV3-2) to TRBJ1-6; tentatively, D is TRBD1 (6 bases). The CDR3 is made up of 14 amino acids. V lost 4 bases and J lost 7, with 11 bases in between. CDR1 is LGHDT and CDR2 is YNNKEL in the germline V gene (reference sequence). The CDR3: CASSRRRGNSPLHF. The CDR3 DNA follows: TGTGCCAGCAGCCGACGAAGGGGGAATTCACCCCTCCACTTT.

The chain is built from TRBV3-1 (or the pseudogene TRBV3-2) and TRBJ2-2, with 7 bases lining up with TRBD2. The CDR3 consists of 19 residues. Looked up from germline, CDR1 is LGHDT and CDR2 is YNNKEL (reference sequence). V trimming: 1 base; J trimming: 1 base; junction bases outside the gene matches: 12. CDR3 DNA sequence: TGTGCCAGCAGCCAAGTTCACTCGCCGGGACTACTGAACACCGGGGAGCTGTTTTTT. It encodes CASSQVHSPGLLNTGELFF.

The chain employs TRBV5-6 and TRBJ2-2; TRBD1 matches 7 bases. The CDR3 runs 13 residues. CDR1 is SGHDT, CDR2 YYEEEE, per germline. Losses at the gene ends were 4 bases for V and 6 bases for J; bases not matched to a gene: 3. DNA of the CDR3: TGTGCCAGCAGCAAAGACAGGGCCGGGGAGCTGTTTTTT. Protein product: CASSKDRAGELFF.

The gene calls are TRBV5-1 and TRBJ1-5; 8 bases fit TRBD1. Germline CDR1 SGHRS, CDR2 YFSETQ. Trimming removed 5 bases from V and 2 bases from J; junction bases left unmatched: 3. This CDR3 region has 14 residues. The CDR3 nucleotides are TGCGCCAGCAGAGAGACAGGGGGCAATCAGCCCCAGCATTTT. It is translated as CASRETGGNQPQHF.

This chain connects TRBV27 to TRBJ2-1, with 13 bases matching TRBD2. V trimming: 4 bases; J trimming: 7 bases; junction bases outside the gene matches: 10. The CDR3 contains 17 residues. Germline-derived CDR1 and CDR2 are MNHEY and SMNVEV (reference sequence). The CDR3 spells CASSSPLAGGPGNEQFF. CDR3 sequence (DNA): TGTGCCAGCAGTTCCCCACTAGCGGGGGGGCCTGGGAATGAGCAGTTCTTC.